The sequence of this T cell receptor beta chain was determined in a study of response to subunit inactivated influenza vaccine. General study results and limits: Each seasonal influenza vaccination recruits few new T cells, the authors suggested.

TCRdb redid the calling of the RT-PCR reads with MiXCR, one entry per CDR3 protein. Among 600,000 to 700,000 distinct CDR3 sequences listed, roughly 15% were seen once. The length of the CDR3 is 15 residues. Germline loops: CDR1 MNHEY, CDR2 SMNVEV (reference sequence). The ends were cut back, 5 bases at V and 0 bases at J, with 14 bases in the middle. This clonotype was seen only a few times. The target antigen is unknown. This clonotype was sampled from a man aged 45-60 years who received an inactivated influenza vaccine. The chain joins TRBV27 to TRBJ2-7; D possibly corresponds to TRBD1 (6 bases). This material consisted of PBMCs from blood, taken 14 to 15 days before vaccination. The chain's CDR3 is CASSRTAPFSYEQYF. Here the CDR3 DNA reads TGTGCCAGCAGTCGGACAGCGCCATTCTCCTACGAGCAGTACTTC.